A selection of T cell receptor beta chains follows, all from one sample in a study of T cell repertoires in cytomegalovirus infection. These TCRs' antigens remain unknown. TCRdb ran MiXCR on the reads and lists one entry per CDR3 protein. Found here are 550,000 to 850,000 distinct CDR3 sequences, 30% to 40% of them singletons; the top ten hold roughly 18%. This material consisted of cultured PBMCs, taken from culture after CMV antigen stimulation. Receptor source: a human donor in good health (CMV status not recorded). Some clones in this sample may be carry-over from other donors' samples. Both conserved end residues are part of each CDR3. A D gene is named only where the DNA matches it firmly. Expanded clones get a size class; other rows say once, few or many, or leave the size out.

cdr3_aa: CSGPSGGTYEQYF; cdr3_nt: TGCAGTGGACCTAGCGGGGGAACCTACGAGCAGTACTTC; v_call: TRBV20-1; j_call: TRBJ2-7; d_call: TRBD2; clone_size: NA
cdr3_aa: CSVEARVGELFF; cdr3_nt: TGCAGCGTTGAAGCAAGGGTCGGGGAGCTGTTTTTT; v_call: TRBV29-1; j_call: TRBJ2-2; d_call: NA; clone_size: NA
cdr3_aa: CASAPELGYGYTF; cdr3_nt: TGTGCCAGCGCTCCCGAGTTGGGGTATGGCTACACCTTC; v_call: TRBV2; j_call: TRBJ1-2; d_call: NA; clone_size: NA
cdr3_aa: CASSTAPDRGNSPLHF; cdr3_nt: TGTGCCAGCAGCACAGCGCCGGACAGGGGTAACTCACCCCTCCACTTT; v_call: TRBV7-8; j_call: TRBJ1-6; d_call: TRBD1; clone_size: NA
cdr3_aa: CASSIGVGLTRGYTF; cdr3_nt: TGTGCCAGTAGTATAGGCGTGGGACTAACCAGGGGCTACACCTTC; v_call: TRBV19; j_call: TRBJ1-2; d_call: NA; clone_size: NA
cdr3_aa: CASSFGAGGGADTQYF; cdr3_nt: TGTGCCAGCAGCTTTGGAGCGGGGGGTGGTGCAGATACGCAGTATTTT; v_call: TRBV7-2; j_call: TRBJ2-3; d_call: TRBD2; clone_size: NA
cdr3_aa: CASNPSGANVLTF; cdr3_nt: TGTGCCAGCAACCCCTCCGGGGCCAACGTCCTGACTTTC; v_call: TRBV6-2/TRBV6-3; j_call: TRBJ2-6; d_call: NA; clone_size: few
cdr3_aa: CASSLLLVAGAGEQYF; cdr3_nt: TGTGCCAGCAGCTTACTTTTGGTAGCGGGAGCTGGGGAGCAGTACTTC; v_call: TRBV7-8; j_call: TRBJ2-7; d_call: TRBD2; clone_size: few
cdr3_aa: CASSRLAGGRGETQYF; cdr3_nt: TGTGCCAGCAGTAGATTAGCGGGGGGGCGGGGAGAGACCCAGTACTTC; v_call: TRBV27; j_call: TRBJ2-5; d_call: TRBD2; clone_size: NA
cdr3_aa: CASSLWLPGGSNEQFF; cdr3_nt: TGTGCCAGCAGCTTATGGCTACCTGGGGGGAGCAATGAGCAGTTCTTC; v_call: TRBV7-2; j_call: TRBJ2-1; d_call: NA; clone_size: NA
cdr3_aa: CASSAKTSGGVDTQYF; cdr3_nt: TGTGCCAGCAGCGCGAAGACTAGCGGGGGGGTGGATACGCAGTATTTT; v_call: TRBV7-2; j_call: TRBJ2-3; d_call: TRBD2; clone_size: few
cdr3_aa: CASSHTTFGARYNEQFF; cdr3_nt: NA; v_call: TRBV4-3; j_call: TRBJ2-1; d_call: NA; clone_size: NA
cdr3_aa: CASSPSLISGNTIYF; cdr3_nt: TGTGCCAGCAGCCCAAGCCTTATCTCTGGAAACACCATATATTTT; v_call: TRBV7-6; j_call: TRBJ1-3; d_call: NA; clone_size: few
cdr3_aa: CATSGKGGRSNTGELFF; cdr3_nt: TGTGCCACCAGTGGCAAAGGGGGCAGGTCGAACACCGGGGAGCTGTTTTTT; v_call: TRBV24-1; j_call: TRBJ2-2; d_call: TRBD1; clone_size: NA
cdr3_aa: CASGDRQWGTEAFF; cdr3_nt: TGTGCCAGCGGGGACAGGCAATGGGGGACTGAAGCTTTCTTT; v_call: TRBV6-1; j_call: TRBJ1-1; d_call: TRBD1; clone_size: few
cdr3_aa: CASSLVRGEAFF; cdr3_nt: TGTGCCAGCAGCTTAGTGAGGGGTGAAGCTTTCTTT; v_call: TRBV7-6; j_call: TRBJ1-1; d_call: NA; clone_size: NA
cdr3_aa: CASSHPSGGDNEQFF; cdr3_nt: TGTGCCAGCAGCCATCCTAGCGGGGGGGACAATGAGCAGTTCTTC; v_call: TRBV4-2; j_call: TRBJ2-1; d_call: TRBD2; clone_size: NA
cdr3_aa: CASSRPLGVQETQYF; cdr3_nt: TGTGCCAGCAGCCGCCCTCTAGGGGTGCAAGAGACCCAGTACTTC; v_call: TRBV12-3/TRBV12-4; j_call: TRBJ2-5; d_call: NA; clone_size: many
cdr3_aa: CSAGGRVSGYTF; cdr3_nt: TGCAGTGCTGGGGGGAGGGTATCCGGCTACACCTTC; v_call: TRBV20-1; j_call: TRBJ1-2; d_call: NA; clone_size: NA
cdr3_aa: CASSTPGQGGEQYF; cdr3_nt: TGTGCCAGCAGCACCCCGGGACAGGGTGGCGAGCAGTACTTC; v_call: TRBV7-9; j_call: TRBJ2-7; d_call: TRBD1; clone_size: NA
cdr3_aa: CASSMGQRTDTQYF; cdr3_nt: TGCGCCAGCAGCATGGGACAGCGCACAGATACGCAGTATTTT; v_call: TRBV5-1; j_call: TRBJ2-3; d_call: TRBD1; clone_size: few
cdr3_aa: CASSLELAGANVLTF; cdr3_nt: TGCGCCAGCAGCTTGGAACTAGCTGGGGCCAACGTCCTGACTTTC; v_call: TRBV5-1; j_call: TRBJ2-6; d_call: NA; clone_size: NA
cdr3_aa: CASRERGGNYGYTF; cdr3_nt: TGTGCCAGCAGGGAGAGAGGAGGGAACTATGGCTACACCTTC; v_call: TRBV12-3/TRBV12-4; j_call: TRBJ1-2; d_call: NA; clone_size: NA
cdr3_aa: CASSPGVQNTEAFF; cdr3_nt: TGCGCCAGCAGCCCAGGCGTTCAGAACACTGAAGCTTTCTTT; v_call: TRBV5-1; j_call: TRBJ1-1; d_call: NA; clone_size: NA
cdr3_aa: CASQANVREQYF; cdr3_nt: TGTGCCAGCCAGGCCAACGTCCGGGAGCAGTACTTC; v_call: TRBV2; j_call: TRBJ2-7; d_call: NA; clone_size: NA
cdr3_aa: CASSQDNGYTF; cdr3_nt: TGTGCCAGCAGCCAAGATAATGGCTACACCTTC; v_call: TRBV4-2; j_call: TRBJ1-2; d_call: NA; clone_size: NA
cdr3_aa: CASDRGRNEKLFF; cdr3_nt: TGTGCCAGTGACAGGGGTCGTAATGAAAAACTGTTTTTT; v_call: TRBV19; j_call: TRBJ1-4; d_call: TRBD1; clone_size: NA
cdr3_aa: CASRKYEGGSLNTEAFF; cdr3_nt: TGTGCCAGCAGGAAATATGAAGGGGGCAGTCTGAACACTGAAGCTTTCTTT; v_call: TRBV6-1; j_call: TRBJ1-1; d_call: TRBD1; clone_size: NA
cdr3_aa: CASSIGTDFYEQYF; cdr3_nt: TGTGCCAGCAGTATCGGGACAGATTTTTACGAGCAGTACTTC; v_call: TRBV12-3/TRBV12-4; j_call: TRBJ2-7; d_call: TRBD1; clone_size: few
cdr3_aa: CASSPAAVYEQYF; cdr3_nt: TGTGCCAGCAGCCCGGCAGCCGTATACGAGCAGTACTTC; v_call: TRBV7-9; j_call: TRBJ2-7; d_call: NA; clone_size: NA
cdr3_aa: CASSLAPGLGNTIYF; cdr3_nt: TGTGCCAGCAGCTTGGCCCCAGGGCTGGGAAACACCATATATTTT; v_call: TRBV7-6; j_call: TRBJ1-3; d_call: NA; clone_size: many